This is a list of T cell receptor beta chains from one sample in a study of T cell responses to AZD1222 COVID-19 vaccine. The repertoire was sequenced with immunoSEQ multiplex PCR; TCRdb's copy has only in-frame clones and lacks some. The data hold approximately 140,000 clones, with roughly 93% observed a single time. The material was peripheral blood, obtained on day 0 of AZD1222 vaccination. Receptors originate from an adult in good health. Both conserved end residues are trimmed from each CDR3.

j_call,v_call,cdr3_aa
TRBJ1-5,TRBV28,ASTPPGARHQPQH
TRBJ1-2,TRBV6-5,ASSYTPDRDGYT
TRBJ2-1,TRBV7-2,ASSPPGGKIPYNEQF
TRBJ1-4,TRBV5-5,ASSLGGSDEKLF
TRBJ1-4,TRBV7-8,ASSLRGRGEKLF
TRBJ2-2,TRBV6-6,ASTGRGTGELF
TRBJ1-1,TRBV7-2,ASSPRQGMNEAF
TRBJ1-1,TRBV7-9,ASSLKARENTEAF
TRBJ1-6,TRBV27,ASSHNGWGRDRKINSPLH
TRBJ1-1,TRBV6-5,ASSYNKNTEAF
TRBJ2-7,TRBV7-3,ASSLSGREPTRSYEQY
TRBJ1-3,TRBV5-5,ASSLQGGTTFSGNTIY
TRBJ2-3,TRBV20-1,SASFSLAGSSTDTQY
TRBJ2-7,TRBV27,ASSLVGSYEQY
TRBJ1-1,TRBV19,ASSPPDAEAF
TRBJ1-4,TRBV7-9,ASSLGSFADDEKLF
TRBJ2-1,TRBV7-2,ASSRQSLGNNEQF
TRBJ1-4,TRBV9,ASSAGGKAWL
TRBJ2-1,TRBV28,ASGSGGRNEQF
TRBJ2-1,TRBV28,ASSQGGRSSYNEQF
TRBJ2-3,TRBV27,ASRDWGARDTQY
TRBJ2-7,TRBV18,ASSPPSRGAYEQY
TRBJ2-4,TRBV4-1,ASSQAGAGRAKNIQY
TRBJ2-7,TRBV27,ASSSGDEGATPTYEQY
TRBJ1-3,TRBV28,ASSRMTEINTIY
TRBJ1-5,TRBV12-3/TRBV12-4,ASRGRQNQPQH
TRBJ1-2,TRBV4-2,ASSQERTGEYGYT
TRBJ2-2,TRBV9,ASEGGPNTGELF
TRBJ1-1,TRBV27,ASLGGGGNTEAF
TRBJ2-7,TRBV5-1,ASSLVGSSYEQY
TRBJ2-7,TRBV27,VPHAPLQGYEQY
TRBJ1-6,TRBV5-1,ASSSGTSQNSPLH
TRBJ1-6,TRBV28,ASSNSGGGNNSPLH